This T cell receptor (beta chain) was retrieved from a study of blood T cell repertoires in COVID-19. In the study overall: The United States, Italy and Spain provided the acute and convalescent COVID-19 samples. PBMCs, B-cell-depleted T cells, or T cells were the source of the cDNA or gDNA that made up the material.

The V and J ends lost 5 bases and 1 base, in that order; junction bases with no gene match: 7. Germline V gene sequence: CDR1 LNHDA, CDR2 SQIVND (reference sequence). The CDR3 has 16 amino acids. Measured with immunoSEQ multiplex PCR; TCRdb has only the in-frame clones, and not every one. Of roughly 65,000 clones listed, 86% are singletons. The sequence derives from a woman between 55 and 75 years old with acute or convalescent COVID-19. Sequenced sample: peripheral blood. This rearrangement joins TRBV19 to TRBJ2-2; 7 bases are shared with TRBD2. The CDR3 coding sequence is TGTGCCAGTAGTGCCCCGGGACTAAAGAACACCGGGGAGCTGTTTTTT. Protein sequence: CASSAPGLKNTGELFF.